Below, 26 T cell receptor beta chains from the same sample are listed, as sequenced in a study of blood T cells in healthy people across ages. The authors ran a second PCR of 7 to 11 cycles using a sample-barcoded 5' primer and a J-beta primer mix. From the 5' RACE reads, TCRdb called clonotypes with MiXCR, one entry per CDR3 protein. The sample consists of approximately 820,000 distinct CDR3 sequences, roughly 44% of them appearing once. The specimen was blood. These receptors were taken from a man aged 60-69 years in good health.

The rearrangement uses TRBV24-1 and TRBJ2-3; 7 positions match TRBD1. Germline CDR1 reads KGHDR; CDR2 reads SFDVKD. The CDR3 has 15 residues. V was pared by 6 bases and J by 4 bases, with 9 bases of the junction left unmatched. CDR3 coding DNA: TGTGCCACCAGTCAAGGAACAGGGGTATCAGATACGCAGTATTTT. Residues: CATSQGTGVSDTQYF.

The chain carries TRBV7-9 and TRBJ2-3, with 8 bases lining up with TRBD1. Germline V gene sequence: CDR1 SEHNR, CDR2 FQNEAQ (reference sequence). This CDR3 region has 14 residues. The ends lost 1 base at V and 11 bases at J; junction bases unmatched: 8. The CDR3 DNA is TGTGCCAGCAGCTTAGGGCAGGGGGCGAGGGTGCAGTATTTT. It translates to CASSLGQGARVQYF.

This sequence joins TRBV6-2 or TRBV6-3 and TRBJ1-1, with TRBD1 matching over 9 bases. The CDR3 has 18 residues. CDR1 and CDR2 (germline): MNHEY, SVGEGT. Losses at the gene ends were 2 bases for V and 1 base for J; bases not matched to a gene: 11. CDR3 amino acids: CASSYGTGSGTRNTEAFF. The CDR3, as DNA: TGTGCCAGCAGTTACGGGACAGGGAGTGGTACAAGGAACACTGAAGCTTTCTTT.

The rearrangement joins TRBV5-1 to TRBJ1-1; 7 bases map to TRBD1. V was clipped by 2 bases and J by 5 bases; unmatched bases: 6. This CDR3 is 14 amino acids long. In germline, CDR1 is SGHRS, CDR2 YFSETQ. DNA of the CDR3: TGCGCCAGCAGCTTCCGGGACAGAGGGACTGAAGCTTTCTTT. Translation gives CASSFRDRGTEAFF.

This clonotype was counted only a few times. The chain uses TRBV9 and TRBJ2-5; 7 bases align to TRBD1. This CDR3 has 18 residues. V dropped 0 bases and J dropped 0; count of bases not matched to a gene: 11. Germline lookup yields CDR1 SGDLS and CDR2 YYNGEE. This CDR3 is CASSVGPLGTAYQETQYF. In DNA form, the CDR3 reads TGTGCCAGCAGCGTAGGGCCCTTAGGGACAGCGTACCAAGAGACCCAGTACTTC.

This clonotype was observed a handful of times. The rearrangement links TRBV24-1 to TRBJ2-3; D is perhaps TRBD2 (6 bases). The CDR3 is 16 residues long. Trimming left V 5 bases short and J 1 base short, with 15 bases between. CDR1 KGHDR and CDR2 SFDVKD come from the germline V gene. In nucleotides, the CDR3 is TGTGCCACCAGTGTTCCGGCTAGCGAAGGCACAGATACGCAGTATTTT. It yields the protein CATSVPASEGTDTQYF.

This clonotype was seen many times. This chain uses TRBV29-1 with TRBJ2-7; D gene uncertain. The germline V gene has CDR1 SQVTM and CDR2 ANQGSEA. This CDR3 region has 11 residues. V lost 6 bases to trimming and J lost 2 bases, with 8 bases between them. The CDR3 loop is CSVRNTYEQYF. For the CDR3, the DNA is TGCAGCGTCAGAAATACCTACGAGCAGTACTTC.

The J gene is TRBJ2-5, the V gene TRBV5-6; the D gene is possibly TRBD2 (5 bases). V was trimmed by 4 bases and J by 5 bases, leaving 12 bases between them. Germline assignment: CDR1 SGHDT and CDR2 YYEEEE. This CDR3 is built from 13 residues. CDR3 bases: TGTGCCAGCAGCCTCTTCAGGAGGGAGACCCAGTACTTC. Its protein is CASSLFRRETQYF.

Comments on this clonotype: One end of the junction varies from germline; a read error may be responsible. The chain couples TRBV6-2 or TRBV6-3 to TRBJ2-7; 9 positions match TRBD1. The CDR3 is 15 amino acids. Germline V gene sequence: CDR1 MNHEY, CDR2 SVGEGT. The CDR3 DNA reads TGCGCCGCTCAAGCCGGGACAGGGTACGCCTACGAGCAGTACTTC. This gives the protein CAAQAGTGYAYEQYF.

This clonotype has only a few counts. The chain joins TRBV7-2 to TRBJ1-2; D gene uncertain. The CDR3 has 12 residues. Trimming left V 5 bases short and J 5 bases short, with 9 bases between. CDR1 is SGHTA and CDR2 is FQGNSA in the germline V gene. DNA for the CDR3: TGTGCCAGCAGCGCTGACCGGTATGGCTACACCTTC. The encoded protein is CASSADRYGYTF.

This chain connects TRBV6-2 or TRBV6-3 to TRBJ2-3, with unresolved D. Germline V gene sequence: CDR1 MNHEY, CDR2 SVGEGT. The length of the CDR3 is 15 residues. Trimming left V 2 bases short and J 3 bases short, with 12 bases between. As DNA, the CDR3 is TGTGCCAGCAGTTACCAGGCTCTTGGGACAGATACGCAGTATTTT. It is translated as CASSYQALGTDTQYF.

The chain recombines TRBV20-1 with TRBJ1-4, with 9 bases fitting TRBD1. The CDR3 runs 14 residues. Germline V gene data show CDR1 as DFQATT and CDR2 as SNEGSKA (reference sequence). V lost 6 bases to trimming and J lost 0 bases; unmatched junction nucleotides: 2. The CDR3 protein is CSAQGAATNEKLFF. The CDR3 bases are TGCAGTGCACAGGGGGCCGCAACTAATGAAAAACTGTTTTTT.

The V gene is TRBV3-1, the J gene TRBJ1-2, with TRBD1 matching over 9 bases. V gave up 6 bases and J gave up 4 bases; unmatched junction bases: 12. The CDR3 is made up of 16 amino acids. CDR1 LGHDT and CDR2 YNNKEL come from the germline V gene (reference sequence). CDR3 protein: CASSLTGGDDLYGYTF. The CDR3 nucleotides are TGTGCCAGCAGTCTAACAGGGGGCGATGATCTCTATGGCTACACCTTC.

The chain couples TRBV5-1 to TRBJ2-7, with 11 bases lining up with TRBD2. TRBJ2-5 explains the end of the DNA better; the J call may be wrong. This CDR3 has 17 residues. In germline, CDR1 is SGHRS, CDR2 YFSETQ. CDR3 protein: CASSPTLRLAGKETQYF. CDR3 in DNA: TGCGCCAGCAGCCCCACCTTAAGACTAGCGGGGAAAGAGACCCAGTACTTC.

The CDR3 region has the DNA TGTGCCAGCAGCTTTGGAGGGGGCGAGTATGGCTACACCTTC. As protein: CASSFGGGEYGYTF. The rearrangement uses TRBV5-8 and TRBJ1-2; 7 bases align to TRBD1. Germline lookup yields CDR1 SGHTS and CDR2 YDEGEE. The ends lost 2 bases at V and 5 bases at J; junction bases unmatched: 6. The CDR3 sequence is 14 residues long.

This sequence joins TRBV20-1 and TRBJ1-1, with D hard to call. The CDR3 spans 14 residues. V shed 0 bases and J shed 1 base, with 9 bases lying between them. Germline loops: CDR1 DFQATT, CDR2 SNEGSKA (reference sequence). As DNA, the CDR3 is TGCAGTGCTAGAGATCATCGAGGGAACACTGAAGCTTTCTTT. Translated, it gives CSARDHRGNTEAFF.

As regards this clonotype: A much larger clone differs by one base, so this may be a read error. The chain employs TRBV7-8 and TRBJ2-5; D is undetermined. The CDR3 sequence is 14 residues long. CDR1 is SGHVS and CDR2 is FQNEAQ in the germline V gene. V lost 1 base and J 13 bases, leaving 19 bases between the germline ends. CDR3 in DNA: TGTGCCAGCAGCTTAGGATACACCGGGCGAGCCCGGTACTTC. The encoded protein is CASSLGYTGRARYF.

This clonotype was seen only a few times. This chain links TRBV6-4 with TRBJ2-7, with 10 bases fitting TRBD1. CDR3 length: 15 residues. The germline V gene encodes CDR1 MRHNA and CDR2 SNTAGT. V shed 3 bases, J shed 6 bases, and the junction held 8 bases outside the gene matches. CDR3 coding DNA: TGTGCCAGCAGTGATCGTTGGACAGGGGGAAGCGAGCAGTACTTC. This sequence encodes CASSDRWTGGSEQYF.

This clonotype showed up just a few times. The chain recombines TRBV3-1 with TRBJ2-7, with a weak D call TRBD1 (5 bases). Germline lookup yields CDR1 LGHDT and CDR2 YNNKEL (reference sequence). The CDR3 totals 14 residues. Deletions cut 1 base from V and 4 bases from J, with 11 bases between. The chain's CDR3 is CASSQGQTIYEQYF. CDR3 DNA sequence: TGTGCCAGCAGCCAAGGACAGACCATTTACGAGCAGTACTTC.

To note about this clonotype: A much larger clone differs from this one at a single base, so this may be a read error. This chain uses TRBV29-1 with TRBJ2-3; 7 nucleotides align to TRBD2. This CDR3 region has 11 residues. Germline lookup yields CDR1 SQVTM and CDR2 ANQGSEA. V was pared by 4 bases and J by 11 bases, with 6 bases of the junction left unmatched. Written as DNA, the CDR3 is TGCAGCGTTGGGAAGGCGGGAGTGCAGTATTTT. Protein product: CSVGKAGVQYF.

V usage is TRBV4-3 and J usage is TRBJ1-6, with D tentatively TRBD1 (6 bases). The germline CDR1 and CDR2 sequences are LGHNA and YSLEER. With 0 bases removed from V and 14 bases from J, the gap between germline ends came to 20 bases. This CDR3 has 16 amino acids. CDR3 in amino acids: CASSQDYGTSVGALHF. DNA for the CDR3: TGCGCCAGCAGCCAAGATTATGGGACATCGGTTGGGGCCCTCCACTTT.

The chain couples TRBV28 to TRBJ1-2, with D hard to call. Trimming pared 3 bases from V and 0 bases from J, leaving 14 bases between. Germline V gene sequence: CDR1 MDHEN, CDR2 SYDVKM. The CDR3 covers 16 residues. CDR3: CASSFPGQASNYGYTF. CDR3 nucleotides: TGTGCCAGCAGTTTCCCCGGGCAAGCTTCTAACTATGGCTACACCTTC.

This clonotype showed up many times. This chain uses TRBV21-1 with TRBJ2-5. TRBV21-1 is classified as a pseudogene. This CDR3 is 15 amino acids long. The CDR3 DNA is TGTGCCAGCAGCAAAGGGACCCAGACTTTTAGGGTCGGGTACTTC. Protein product: CASSKGTQTFRVGYF.

The gene calls are TRBV6-5 and TRBJ2-1; no clear D gene. Trimming removed 2 bases at V and 0 bases at J, with 8 bases between. There are 15 residues in the CDR3. Germline values: CDR1 MNHEY, CDR2 SVGAGI. As DNA, the CDR3 is TGTGCCAGCAGTTACGACCCGAGCTCCTACAATGAGCAGTTCTTC. This sequence encodes CASSYDPSSYNEQFF.

This clonotype was found once. The J gene is TRBJ2-7, the V gene TRBV20-1; D possibly corresponds to TRBD2 (5 bases). The CDR3 covers 13 residues. Germline V gives CDR1 DFQATT, CDR2 SNEGSKA (reference sequence). V shed 1 base and J shed 4 bases, with 11 bases lying between them. The CDR3 spells CSARAGNLYEQYF. The CDR3 nucleotides read TGCAGTGCTAGAGCGGGGAATTTGTACGAGCAGTACTTC.

Notes on this clonotype: This may come from a read error, since a much larger clone is one base off. This rearrangement joins TRBV7-2 to TRBJ2-5; D remains unclear. The CDR3 extends over 11 amino acids. Germline V gene sequence: CDR1 SGHTA, CDR2 FQGNSA. The CDR3 region is CASSIQETRYF. The CDR3 DNA reads TGTGCCAGCAGCATCCAAGAGACCCGGTACTTC.